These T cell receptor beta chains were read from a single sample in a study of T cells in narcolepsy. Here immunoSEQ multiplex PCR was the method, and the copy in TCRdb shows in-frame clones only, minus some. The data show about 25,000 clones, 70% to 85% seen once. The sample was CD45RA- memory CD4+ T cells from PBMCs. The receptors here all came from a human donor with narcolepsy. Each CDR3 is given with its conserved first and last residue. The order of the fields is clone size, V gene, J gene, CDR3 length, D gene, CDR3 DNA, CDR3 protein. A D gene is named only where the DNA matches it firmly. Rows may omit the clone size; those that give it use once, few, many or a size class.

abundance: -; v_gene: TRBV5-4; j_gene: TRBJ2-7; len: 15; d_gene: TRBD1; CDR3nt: TGTGCCAGCAGCGTAGGACAGGGAAGACCCTACGAGCAGTACTTC; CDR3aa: CASSVGQGRPYEQYF
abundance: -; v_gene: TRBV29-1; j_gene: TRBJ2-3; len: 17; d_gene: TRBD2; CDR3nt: TGCAGCGTTAGTATCATAGGACTAGCAGGAGTCACAGATACGCAGTATTTT; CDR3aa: CSVSIIGLAGVTDTQYF
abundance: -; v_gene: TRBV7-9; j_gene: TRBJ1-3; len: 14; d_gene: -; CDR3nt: TGTGCCAGCAGCTTAGGGATCTCTGGAAACACCATATATTTT; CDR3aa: CASSLGISGNTIYF
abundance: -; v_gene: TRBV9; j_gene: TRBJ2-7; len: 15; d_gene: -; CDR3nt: TGTGCCAGCAGCGTAGTGGGGACGGTGGATTACGAGCAGTACTTC; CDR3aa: CASSVVGTVDYEQYF
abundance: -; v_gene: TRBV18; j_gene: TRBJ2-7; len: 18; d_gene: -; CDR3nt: TGTGCCAGCTCACCACAGTCGGTGGGGGACCCGCTTTCCTACGAGCAGTACTTC; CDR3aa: CASSPQSVGDPLSYEQYF
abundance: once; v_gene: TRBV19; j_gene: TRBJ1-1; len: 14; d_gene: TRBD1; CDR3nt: TGTGCCAGTAGTCCTAGACAGGGGCGGACTGAAGCTTTCTTT; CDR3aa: CASSPRQGRTEAFF
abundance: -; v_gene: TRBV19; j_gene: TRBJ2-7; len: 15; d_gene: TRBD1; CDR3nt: TGTGCCAGTAGTTTCCCGGGACAGGCCCCGGTCGAGCAGTACTTC; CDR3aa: CASSFPGQAPVEQYF
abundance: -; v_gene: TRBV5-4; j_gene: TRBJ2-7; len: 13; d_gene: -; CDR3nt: TGTGCCAGCAGCTTCAACAGGGAGTACGAGCAGTACTTC; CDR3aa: CASSFNREYEQYF
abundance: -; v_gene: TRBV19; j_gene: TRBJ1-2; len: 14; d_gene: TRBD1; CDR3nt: TGTGCCAGTAGATCCCCGGACAGGGCCTATGGCTACACCTTC; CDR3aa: CASRSPDRAYGYTF
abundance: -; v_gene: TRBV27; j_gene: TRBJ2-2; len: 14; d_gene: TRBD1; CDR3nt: TGTGCCAGCGGGACAGGAACGAACACCGGGGAGCTGTTTTTT; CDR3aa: CASGTGTNTGELFF
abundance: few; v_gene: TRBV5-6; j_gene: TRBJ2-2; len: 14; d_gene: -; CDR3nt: TGTGCCAGCAGCCAAAGGAATGGCGGCGGGGAGCTGTTTTTT; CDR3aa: CASSQRNGGGELFF
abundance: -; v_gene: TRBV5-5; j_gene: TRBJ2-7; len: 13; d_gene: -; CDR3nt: TGTGCCAGCAGCCCTCCAAGGGGGGTCGAGCAGTACTTC; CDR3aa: CASSPPRGVEQYF
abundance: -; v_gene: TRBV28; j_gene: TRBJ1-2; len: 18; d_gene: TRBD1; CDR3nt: TGTGCCAGCAGTTCGGGGACAGGACTCTTAATCGTGGACTATGGCTACACCTTC; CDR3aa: CASSSGTGLLIVDYGYTF
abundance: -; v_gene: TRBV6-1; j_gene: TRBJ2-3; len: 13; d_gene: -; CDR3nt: TGTGCCAGCAGTGTAGGGCCCAGCGGGACGCAGTATTTT; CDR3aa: CASSVGPSGTQYF
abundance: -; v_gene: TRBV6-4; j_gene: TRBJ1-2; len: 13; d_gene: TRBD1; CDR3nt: TGTGCCAGCAGTGTGGGACAGGGTTATGGCTACACCTTC; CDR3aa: CASSVGQGYGYTF
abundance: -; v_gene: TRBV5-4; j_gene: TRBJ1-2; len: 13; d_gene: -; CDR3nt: TGTGCCAGCAGCCTCAACTCAGGGGCTGGCTACACCTTC; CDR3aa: CASSLNSGAGYTF
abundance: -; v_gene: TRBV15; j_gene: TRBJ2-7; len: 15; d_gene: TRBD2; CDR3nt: TGTGCCACCAGCTACGGGACTAGCGGCTTCTACGAGCAGTACTTC; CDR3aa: CATSYGTSGFYEQYF
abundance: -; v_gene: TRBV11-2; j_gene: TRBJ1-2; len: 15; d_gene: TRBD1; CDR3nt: TGTGCCAGCAGCTCTTTACAGGGGGCGGACTATGGCTACACCTTC; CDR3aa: CASSSLQGADYGYTF
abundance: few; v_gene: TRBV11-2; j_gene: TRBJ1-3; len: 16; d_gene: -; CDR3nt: TGTGCCAGCAGCTCGCCCTGGACATCTCACGAAAACACCATATATTTT; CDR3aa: CASSSPWTSHENTIYF
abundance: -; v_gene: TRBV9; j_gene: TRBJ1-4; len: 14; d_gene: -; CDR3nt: TGTGCCAGCAGCGTAGGCCCCCAGGGGGAAAAACTGTTTTTT; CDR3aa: CASSVGPQGEKLFF
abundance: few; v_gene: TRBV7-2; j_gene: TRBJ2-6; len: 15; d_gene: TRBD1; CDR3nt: TGTGCCAGCAGCCAAAGGGGGCCTGGGGCCAACGTCCTGACTTTC; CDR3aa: CASSQRGPGANVLTF
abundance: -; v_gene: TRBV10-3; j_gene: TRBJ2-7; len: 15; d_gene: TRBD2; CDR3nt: TGTGCCATCAGTGAGCTGACTAGCGGGGCCTACGAGCAGTACTTC; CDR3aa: CAISELTSGAYEQYF
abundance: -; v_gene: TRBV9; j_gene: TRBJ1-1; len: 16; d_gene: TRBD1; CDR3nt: TGTGCCAGCAGCGCTTGGACAGGGGTTAGGAGCACTGAAGCTTTCTTT; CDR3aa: CASSAWTGVRSTEAFF
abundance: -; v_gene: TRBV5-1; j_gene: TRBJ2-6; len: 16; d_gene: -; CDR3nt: TGCGCCAGCAGCTTTACCGGACAGTCTGGGGCCAACGTCCTGACTTTC; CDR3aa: CASSFTGQSGANVLTF
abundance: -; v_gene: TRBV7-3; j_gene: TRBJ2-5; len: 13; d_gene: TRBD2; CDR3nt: TGTGCCAGCAGCGGTAGCGGGGAGGAGACCCAGTACTTC; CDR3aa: CASSGSGEETQYF
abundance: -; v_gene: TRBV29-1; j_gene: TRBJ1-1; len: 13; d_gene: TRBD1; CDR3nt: TGCAGCGTCGTGACAGGGGCAACCTCTGAAGCTTTCTTT; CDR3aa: CSVVTGATSEAFF
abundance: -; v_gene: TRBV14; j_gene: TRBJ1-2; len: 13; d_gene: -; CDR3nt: TGTGCCAGCAGCCAAACCGGGACTGGAGGCTACACCTTC; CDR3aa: CASSQTGTGGYTF
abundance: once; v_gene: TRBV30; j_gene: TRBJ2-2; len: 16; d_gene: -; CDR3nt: TGTGCCTGGAGTGGGGTCAGCACAGGGAACACCGGGGAGCTGTTTTTT; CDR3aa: CAWSGVSTGNTGELFF
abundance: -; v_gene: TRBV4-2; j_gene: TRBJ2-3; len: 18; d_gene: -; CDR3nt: TGTGCCAGCAGCCCTACCAATCAGGGTTTCGGAGGCACAGATACGCAGTATTTT; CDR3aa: CASSPTNQGFGGTDTQYF
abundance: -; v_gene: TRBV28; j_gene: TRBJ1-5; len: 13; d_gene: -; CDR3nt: TGTGCCAGCAGGAAACTTAGCAATCAGCCCCAGCATTTT; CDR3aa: CASRKLSNQPQHF
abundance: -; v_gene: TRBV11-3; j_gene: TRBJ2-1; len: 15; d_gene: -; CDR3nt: TGTGCCAGCAGCTTAGCCATGGGGGCAGCAGGTGAGCAGTTCTTC; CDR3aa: CASSLAMGAAGEQFF
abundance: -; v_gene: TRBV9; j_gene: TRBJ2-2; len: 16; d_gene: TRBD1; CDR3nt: TGTGCCAGCAGCGCCGGACAGGGGGCGAACACCGGGGAGCTGTTTTTT; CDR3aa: CASSAGQGANTGELFF
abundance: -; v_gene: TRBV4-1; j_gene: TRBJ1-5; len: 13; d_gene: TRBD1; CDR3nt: TGCGCCAGCAGCCAAACCCAGACAGGGACTCAGCATTTT; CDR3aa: CASSQTQTGTQHF
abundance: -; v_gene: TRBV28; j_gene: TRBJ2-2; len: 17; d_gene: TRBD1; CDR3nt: TGTGCCAGCAGTTTAGCCGGGACAGGGATGCCGGGAGGGGAGCTGTTTTTT; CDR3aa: CASSLAGTGMPGGELFF
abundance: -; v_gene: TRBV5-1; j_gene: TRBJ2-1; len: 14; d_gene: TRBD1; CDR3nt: TGCGCCAGCAGCTTGGGACAGGGGGGAAGTGAGCAGTTCTTC; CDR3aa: CASSLGQGGSEQFF
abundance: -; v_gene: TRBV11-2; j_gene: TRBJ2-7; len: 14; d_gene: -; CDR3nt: TGTGCCAGCAGTTCGTGGACGGCCTCCTACGAGCAGTACTTC; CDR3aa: CASSSWTASYEQYF
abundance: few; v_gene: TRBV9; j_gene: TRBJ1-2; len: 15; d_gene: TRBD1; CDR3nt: TGTGCCAGCAGCGCCGGGACAGGGGCTAACTATGGCTACACCTTC; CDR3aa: CASSAGTGANYGYTF
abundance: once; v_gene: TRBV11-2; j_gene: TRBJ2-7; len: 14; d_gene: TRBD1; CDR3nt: TGTGCCAGCAGCACAATCCGGGACAGGGCCCCCCGGTACTTC; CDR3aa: CASSTIRDRAPRYF
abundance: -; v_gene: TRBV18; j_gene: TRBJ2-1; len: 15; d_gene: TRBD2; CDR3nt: TGTGCCAGCTCACCCGGGACTAGCGGGAGGAATGAGCAGTTCTTC; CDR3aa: CASSPGTSGRNEQFF